A selection of T cell receptor beta chains follows, all from one sample in a study of T cells in Graves' hyperthyroidism and ophthalmopathy. TCRdb re-derived calls from the multiplex PCR reads in MiXCR, one entry per CDR3 protein. Of 400,000 to 500,000 distinct CDR3 sequences in the sample, around 15% were seen once. The sample taken for sequencing was blood. These receptors all stem from a woman aged 18-29 years with Graves' hyperthyroidism. The CDR3 runs from the conserved cysteine through the conserved F or W. The order of the fields is J gene, clone size, V gene, D gene, CDR3 DNA, CDR3 protein. The D gene is left open where the match is weak. For some rows the clone size is stated as once, few or many, or as a class when expanded; others skip it.

J: TRBJ2-4; size: many; V: TRBV7-8; D: NA; DNA: TGTGCCAGCAGCTTTTCCGGGACGGAGTTAAACATTCAGTACTTC; CDR3: CASSFSGTELNIQYF
J: TRBJ1-4; size: few; V: TRBV6-1; D: NA; DNA: TGTGCCAGCAGTGATTGGGGCCGAAAACTGTTTTTT; CDR3: CASSDWGRKLFF
J: TRBJ1-3; size: many; V: TRBV12-3/TRBV12-4; D: NA; DNA: TGTGCCAGCAGTTTCCACAGCGATGGAAACACCATATATTTT; CDR3: CASSFHSDGNTIYF
J: TRBJ2-2; size: NA; V: TRBV7-9; D: NA; DNA: TGTGCCAGCAGCTCGCGGAACAGAGGGGGTTCGGGGACGAACACCGGGGAGCTGTTTTTT; CDR3: CASSSRNRGGSGTNTGELFF
J: TRBJ1-6; size: NA; V: TRBV19; D: NA; DNA: TGTGCCAGTAGTATAGGCGGGGGGCGCCTCCGAAATTCACCCCTCCACTTT; CDR3: CASSIGGGRLRNSPLHF
J: TRBJ1-1; size: many; V: TRBV24-1; D: NA; DNA: TGTGCCACCAGGGACCCCCTAACCGGGGAAGCTTTCTTT; CDR3: CATRDPLTGEAFF
J: TRBJ1-1; size: many; V: TRBV24-1; D: NA; DNA: TGTGCCACCAAGGACGGTCTGAACACTGAAGCTTTCTTT; CDR3: CATKDGLNTEAFF
J: TRBJ2-3; size: many; V: TRBV24-1; D: TRBD1; DNA: TGTGCCACCAGTGCCCTCACAGGGGAGACAGATACGCAGTATTTT; CDR3: CATSALTGETDTQYF
J: TRBJ1-4; size: many; V: TRBV5-1; D: NA; DNA: TGCGCCAGCAGCGAGGGGACGGCAACTAATGAAAAACTGTTTTTT; CDR3: CASSEGTATNEKLFF
J: TRBJ2-5; size: many; V: TRBV2; D: NA; DNA: TGTGCCAGCAGGTTGGGTGCCGGAGTAGGGGGAGAGACCCAGTACTTC; CDR3: CASRLGAGVGGETQYF
J: TRBJ2-3; size: NA; V: TRBV9; D: NA; DNA: TGTGCCAGCAGCGTAGAATTGGTTGGGGGGCGAGATACGCAGTATTTT; CDR3: CASSVELVGGRDTQYF
J: TRBJ1-1; size: many; V: TRBV11-2; D: NA; DNA: TGTGCCAGCAGCTTCCGGGGGTTCACGAACACTGAAGCTTTCTTT; CDR3: CASSFRGFTNTEAFF
J: TRBJ1-1; size: many; V: TRBV2; D: NA; DNA: TGTGCCAGCGTAGACAGACTCGGGAACACTGAAGCTTTCTTT; CDR3: CASVDRLGNTEAFF
J: TRBJ2-1; size: many; V: TRBV29-1; D: NA; DNA: TGCAGCGTTGACAGGGAGGTCAATGAGCAGTTCTTC; CDR3: CSVDREVNEQFF
J: TRBJ2-2; size: many; V: TRBV12-3/TRBV12-4; D: NA; DNA: TGTGCCACGAGGGGGGGGGAGCTGTTTTTT; CDR3: CATRGGELFF
J: TRBJ2-4; size: few; V: TRBV20-1; D: NA; DNA: TGCAGTGCTAGTGGGCACGGCCCCAAAAACATTCAGTACTTC; CDR3: CSASGHGPKNIQYF
J: TRBJ2-1; size: many; V: TRBV10-3; D: TRBD2; DNA: TGTGCCATCAGCCCCGGACGGAGTGGGGGGGACAATGAGCAGTTCTTC; CDR3: CAISPGRSGGDNEQFF
J: TRBJ1-2; size: NA; V: TRBV7-9; D: NA; DNA: TGTGCCAGCAGCTTAGCGAGCAGAGATGGCTACACCTTC; CDR3: CASSLASRDGYTF
J: TRBJ2-3; size: few; V: TRBV9; D: TRBD2; DNA: TGTGCCAGCAGCCACCAAGGGACTAGCGGTTATGGCACAGATACGCAGTATTTT; CDR3: CASSHQGTSGYGTDTQYF
J: TRBJ2-1; size: many; V: TRBV29-1; D: NA; DNA: TGCAGCGTTGAAGGGGGTGTGGAAAAGGCCCTCAATGAGCAGTTCTTC; CDR3: CSVEGGVEKALNEQFF
J: TRBJ2-3; size: few; V: TRBV11-3; D: TRBD2; DNA: TGTGCCAGCAGCCTAGCGGGTACCAGGGGAGATACGCAGTATTTT; CDR3: CASSLAGTRGDTQYF
J: TRBJ2-7; size: few; V: TRBV7-9; D: NA; DNA: TGTGCCAGCAGCCCCTCCATTCAGGCTATCTCCTACGAGCAGTACTTC; CDR3: CASSPSIQAISYEQYF
J: TRBJ2-3; size: many; V: TRBV12-3/TRBV12-4; D: NA; DNA: TGTGCCAGCAGTTGGAGGGGGGCCACAGATACGCAGTATTTT; CDR3: CASSWRGATDTQYF
J: TRBJ1-2; size: few; V: TRBV6-1; D: NA; DNA: TGTGCCAGCAGACGACAGGAGCTTTCCCGTCAGGGCTACACCTTC; CDR3: CASRRQELSRQGYTF
J: TRBJ1-1; size: many; V: TRBV6-1; D: NA; DNA: TGTGCCAGCAGACCCGATGAGAGGCAGGTGGGAACTGAAGCTTTCTTT; CDR3: CASRPDERQVGTEAFF
J: TRBJ1-6; size: many; V: TRBV14; D: NA; DNA: TGTGCCAGCAGCCTGCAGGGAGCCATGAATTCACCCCTCCACTTT; CDR3: CASSLQGAMNSPLHF
J: TRBJ1-1; size: many; V: TRBV14; D: TRBD1; DNA: TGTGCCAGCAGCCAGACAGGGGGAGACGCTGAAGCTTTCTTT; CDR3: CASSQTGGDAEAFF
J: TRBJ1-1; size: NA; V: TRBV20-1; D: TRBD1; DNA: TGCAGTGCGCGACGACAGGGTCGGGACACTGAAGCTTTCTTT; CDR3: CSARRQGRDTEAFF
J: TRBJ2-5; size: many; V: TRBV20-1; D: TRBD2; DNA: TGCAGTGCTAGAGGGTTGGTGGGGACTAGCGTCCAAGAGACCCAGTACTTC; CDR3: CSARGLVGTSVQETQYF
J: TRBJ1-1; size: NA; V: TRBV3-1; D: NA; DNA: TGTGCCAGCAGCCTGGGAACCTGGGGGGCTTTCTTT; CDR3: CASSLGTWGAFF
J: TRBJ1-6; size: many; V: TRBV19; D: NA; DNA: TGTGCCAGTACAGACAAGGGCGACTCACCCCTCCACTTT; CDR3: CASTDKGDSPLHF
J: TRBJ2-7; size: few; V: TRBV19; D: NA; DNA: TGTGCCAGTAGTATAACCCCCTCCTACGAGCAGTACTTC; CDR3: CASSITPSYEQYF
J: TRBJ2-6; size: many; V: TRBV4-1; D: TRBD2; DNA: TGCGCCAGCAGCCACCAAGGACTAGCGGGACGTCTACCGGACTCTGGGGCCAACGTCCTGACTTTC; CDR3: CASSHQGLAGRLPDSGANVLTF
J: TRBJ1-2; size: NA; V: TRBV7-9; D: NA; DNA: TGTGCCAGCAGCTCCCCGAGAGGGGAAAACTATGGCTACACCTTC; CDR3: CASSSPRGENYGYTF
J: TRBJ2-1; size: NA; V: TRBV20-1; D: NA; DNA: TGCAGTGCTAGAGGACTAGTGAAAGGGGACAATGAGCAGTTCTTC; CDR3: CSARGLVKGDNEQFF
J: TRBJ2-7; size: few; V: TRBV30; D: TRBD2; DNA: TGTGCCTGGAGTCCATTTGGACTAGCGGGGGTTTACGAGCAGTACTTC; CDR3: CAWSPFGLAGVYEQYF